The 19 T cell receptor beta chains below were found in one sample sequenced in a study of tumor and adjacent non-tumor tissue in lung cancer. A modified ARM-PCR protocol with three rounds of nested PCR amplified TCRbeta. TCRdb independently ran MiXCR on the multiplex PCR reads; one entry per CDR3 protein. The sample has about 93,000 distinct CDR3 sequences, less than 80% seen once. This sample's RNA came from whole unsorted tissue. Sample: lung tumor tissue. The receptor set was obtained from a man aged 60-69 years with non-small cell lung cancer.

In the case of this clonotype: No conserved phenylalanine or tryptophan ends this CDR3, so it is likely a read error. The DNA is omitted, as the CDR3 cannot be located on it reliably, and the CDR3 follows TCRdb's listing. The V and J genes are TRBV10-3 and TRBJ1-1. The germline V gene has CDR1 ENHRY and CDR2 SYGVKD. 14 amino acids form the CDR3, both terminal residues included. Here the CDR3 reads CAISESGTAAEAFI.

The sample holds a few counts of this clonotype. No conserved phenylalanine or tryptophan is present at the end of the CDR3, so a read error is the likely explanation. The J gene is TRBJ2-7, the V gene TRBV11-2; unclear D gene. Trimming shortened V by 1 base and J by 1 base, and 14 bases separated the two germline ends. Germline V gene lookup returns CDR1 SGHAT and CDR2 FQNNGV. The CDR3 loop spans 16 amino acids. The CDR3 sequence is CASSLGGGSLSYEQYL. As DNA, the CDR3 is TGTGCCAGCAGCTTAGGTGGTGGGTCGTTATCCTACGAGCAGTACCTC.

For this clonotype: A read error is possible here, since a much larger clone lies one base away. The chain uses TRBV5-1 and TRBJ2-5; D is ambiguous. The germline gives CDR1 SGHRS, CDR2 YFSETQ. The CDR3 is made up of 11 amino acids. Here the CDR3 DNA reads TGCGCCAGCAGCTTGTTTGAGACCCAGTGCTTC. This translates into CASSLFETQCF.

About this clonotype: An end of the junction differs from the germline gene, which may be a read error. The rearrangement links TRBV6-1 to TRBJ1-1, with D uncertain. Germline V gene lookup returns CDR1 MNHNS and CDR2 SASEGT. CDR3 length equals 14 residues. The CDR3 bases are TGTACCAGCAGTGAAAGCCCATGGAACACTGAAGCTTTATTT. Its translation: CTSSESPWNTEALF.

This clonotype was detected a few times. Mismatch with germline at one junction end may stem from a read error. V gene TRBV29-1 combines with J gene TRBJ2-7; 12 positions match TRBD2. The V gene's germline CDR1 is SQVTM and CDR2 ANQGSEA. The CDR3 runs to 15 residues. DNA for the CDR3: TGCGGCGTTGATGGACTAGCGGGACCTCCCTACGAGCAGTACTTC. Its translation is CGVDGLAGPPYEQYF.

In the case of this clonotype: The germline gene is not matched at one end of the junction; a read error may be the cause. V is TRBV7-9 and J is TRBJ2-7; D tentatively fits TRBD1 or TRBD2 (5 bases each). CDR3 length: 13 amino acids. Germline CDR1 reads SEHNR; CDR2 reads FQNEAQ (reference sequence). CDR3 in DNA: TGTACCAGCAGCTTTGGGGGAGCCTACGAGCAGTACTTC. As protein: CTSSFGGAYEQYF. Using reference TRBV7-9 and TRBJ2-7 for the parts outside the CDR3, the full variable domain is DTGVSQNPRHKITKRGQNVTFRCDPISEHNRLYWYRQTLGQGPEFLTYFQNEAQLEKSRLLSDRFSAERPKGSFSTLEIQRTEQGDSAMYLCTSSFGGAYEQYFGPGTRLTVT.

This clonotype occurred many times. The V and J genes are TRBV28 and TRBJ2-5, with D maybe TRBD1 (5 bases). Germline CDR1 MDHEN, CDR2 SYDVKM. The CDR3 is 12 amino acids. Trimming stripped 8 bases from V and 2 bases from J, with 9 bases between. For the CDR3, the DNA is TGTGCCAGCGTGGCAGGGCAAGAGACCCAGTACTTC. Amino acid sequence: CASVAGQETQYF.

In its sample, this clonotype ranks as medium-sized. The gene calls are TRBV5-5 and TRBJ2-7; TRBD2 agrees at 11 bases. With 3 bases clipped from V and 3 bases from J, the junction kept 8 bases outside the gene matches. Germline V CDR1 and CDR2: SGHKS, YYEKEE (reference sequence). The CDR3 is 16 amino acids. CDR3 sequence (DNA): TGTGCCAGCAGCTCTACCACTAGCGGGAGCCTCTACGAGCAGTACTTC. This codes for CASSSTTSGSLYEQYF.

This chain uses TRBV12-3 or TRBV12-4 with TRBJ2-5; D remains unclear. V was shortened by 5 bases and J by 3 bases, with 13 bases between the two germline ends. CDR3 length: 14 residues. Here the CDR3 reads CASSLYNGEETQYF. CDR3 in DNA: TGTGCCAGCAGTCTCTACAATGGGGAAGAGACCCAGTACTTC.

This chain links TRBV5-1 with TRBJ2-7; D unresolved. This CDR3 contains 13 residues. The germline V gene encodes CDR1 SGHRS and CDR2 YFSETQ. V shed 6 bases and J shed 3 bases, with 13 bases lying between them. The CDR3 protein is CASNSTVDYEQYF. The CDR3 region has the DNA TGCGCCAGCAACTCCACCGTGGACTACGAGCAGTACTTC.

A word on this clonotype: A much larger clone lies one base from this, so it may be a read error. J is TRBJ2-7 and V is TRBV30, with D tentatively TRBD1 (6 bases). V was shortened by 2 bases and J by 6 bases, with 20 bases between the two germline ends. This CDR3 spans 15 amino acids. Germline CDR1 reads GTSNPN; CDR2 reads SVGIG (reference sequence). The CDR3 sequence: CAWSRGTPSSSEQYF. The CDR3 nucleotides read TGTGCCTGGAGTAGAGGGACACCTAGTTCGTCCGAGCAGTACTTC.

About this clonotype: The junction differs from germline at one of its ends, possibly a read error. The chain has TRBV2 and TRBJ2-3; D not resolved. CDR1 SNHLY and CDR2 FYNNEI come from the germline V gene. The CDR3 totals 11 residues. This CDR3 is CARSVADTQYF. For the CDR3, the DNA is TGTGCCAGGAGTGTTGCGGATACGCAGTATTTT.

The sample holds many counts of this clonotype. The rearrangement uses TRBV28 and TRBJ1-6; the D is unclear. This CDR3 has 15 residues. V was trimmed by 2 bases and J by 7 bases, leaving 12 bases between them. The germline V gene encodes CDR1 MDHEN and CDR2 SYDVKM. CDR3 amino acids: CASSLPAGLNSPLHF. The CDR3 DNA follows: TGTGCCAGCAGTTTACCCGCCGGCCTCAATTCACCCCTCCACTTT. The complete variable domain, with remaining parts taken from reference TRBV28 and TRBJ1-6, reads DVKVTQSSRYLVKRTGEKVFLECVQDMDHENMFWYRQDPGLGLRLIYFSYDVKMKEKGDIPEGYSVSREKKERFSLILESASTNQTSMYLCASSLPAGLNSPLHFGNGTRLTVT.

For this clonotype: In this CDR3 the conserved last residue, phenylalanine or tryptophan, is missing, so a read error is likely. The chain has TRBV11-2 and TRBJ2-1; 10 positions match TRBD2. J gave up 3 bases and V 6 bases, and 5 bases lay outside the gene matches. Germline assignment: CDR1 SGHAT and CDR2 FQNNGV. The CDR3 has 15 residues. In nucleotides, the CDR3 is TGTGCCAGCAGTTCCCGGACTAGCGGCTACAATGAGCAGTTCTTA. Its protein is CASSSRTSGYNEQFL.

The J gene is TRBJ1-4, the V gene TRBV7-6, with 7 bases matching TRBD1. CDR1 and CDR2 from the germline V gene are SGHVS and FNYEAQ. J lost 8 bases, V lost 5 bases, and 2 bases had no gene match. The CDR3 is 12 amino acids. The CDR3 nucleotides are TGTGCCAGCAGCCAGGGGGGCGAAAAACTGTTTTTT. Its protein product is CASSQGGEKLFF.

The genes are TRBV7-8 and TRBJ2-7, with D maybe TRBD2 (5 bases). The last part of the DNA fits TRBJ2-1 better; the J call may be wrong. The CDR3 is 14 amino acids. Germline CDR1 reads SGHVS; CDR2 reads FQNEAQ. The CDR3: CASSSSPGGNEQFF. CDR3 DNA sequence: TGTGCCAGCAGTAGTTCCCCGGGCGGGAATGAGCAGTTCTTC.

Details on this clonotype: This may stem from a read error, because a much larger clone lies one nucleotide away. V usage is TRBV20-1 and J usage is TRBJ2-3, with D maybe TRBD2 (5 bases). Trimming removed 6 bases from V and 6 bases from J, with 19 bases in between. CDR1 is DFQATT and CDR2 is SNEGSKA in the germline V gene (reference sequence). This CDR3 region has 14 residues. Written as DNA, the CDR3 is TGCAGTGCGGTGGAATGGCTAGCAGGCGATACGCAGTATTTT. This translates into CSAVEWLAGDTQYF.

About this clonotype itself: A much larger clone lies one base from this, so it may be a read error. This chain joins TRBV20-1 and TRBJ2-5; TRBD1 matches at 9 bases. This CDR3 comprises 13 residues. In germline, CDR1 is DFQATT, CDR2 SNEGSKA (reference sequence). V trimming: 2 bases; J trimming: 6 bases; junction bases outside the gene matches: 4. CDR3 region: CSARTGGAKTQYF. DNA of the CDR3: TGCAGTGCTAGAACAGGGGGCGCAAAGACCCAGTACTTC.

With regard to this clonotype: It may be a read error: a sequence one base away is much more abundant. This CDR3 is missing its conserved last phenylalanine or tryptophan, likely due to a read error. The chain carries TRBV20-1 and TRBJ2-3; possibly TRBD1 for D (6 bases). V was shortened by 4 bases and J by 6 bases, with 14 bases between the two germline ends. The CDR3 has 13 residues. Per the germline V gene, CDR1 is DFQATT and CDR2 is SNEGSKA (reference sequence). The CDR3 loop is CSATTGRDDTQYL. CDR3 in DNA: TGCAGTGCTACGACAGGCCGCGATGATACGCAGTATCTT.